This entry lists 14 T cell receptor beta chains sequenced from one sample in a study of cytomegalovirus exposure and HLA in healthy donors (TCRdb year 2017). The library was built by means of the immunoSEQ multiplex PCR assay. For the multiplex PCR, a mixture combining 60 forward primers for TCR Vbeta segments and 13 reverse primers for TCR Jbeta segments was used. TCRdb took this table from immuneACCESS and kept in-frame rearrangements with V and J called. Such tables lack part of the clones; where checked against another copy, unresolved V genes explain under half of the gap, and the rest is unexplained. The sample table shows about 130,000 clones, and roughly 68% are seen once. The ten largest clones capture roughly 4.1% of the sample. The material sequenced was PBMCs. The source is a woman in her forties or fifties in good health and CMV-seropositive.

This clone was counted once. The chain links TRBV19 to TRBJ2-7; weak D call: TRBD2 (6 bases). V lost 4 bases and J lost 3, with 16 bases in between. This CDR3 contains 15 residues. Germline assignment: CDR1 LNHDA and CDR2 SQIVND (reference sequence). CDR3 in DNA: TGTGCCAGTAGTAAAGAGACTAGGGCCAACTACGAGCAGTACTTC. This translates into CASSKETRANYEQYF.

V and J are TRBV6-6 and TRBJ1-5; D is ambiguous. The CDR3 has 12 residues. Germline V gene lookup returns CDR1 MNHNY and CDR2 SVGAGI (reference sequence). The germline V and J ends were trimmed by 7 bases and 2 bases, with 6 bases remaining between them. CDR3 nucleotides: TGTGCCAGCAATTTCGGCAATCAGCCCCAGCATTTT. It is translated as CASNFGNQPQHF.

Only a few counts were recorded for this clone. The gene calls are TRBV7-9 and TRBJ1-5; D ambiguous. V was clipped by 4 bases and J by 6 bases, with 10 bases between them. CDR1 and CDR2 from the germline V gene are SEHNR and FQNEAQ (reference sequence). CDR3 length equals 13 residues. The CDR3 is CASSSPIGQPQHF. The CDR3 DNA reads TGTGCCAGCAGCTCTCCGATCGGTCAGCCCCAGCATTTT.

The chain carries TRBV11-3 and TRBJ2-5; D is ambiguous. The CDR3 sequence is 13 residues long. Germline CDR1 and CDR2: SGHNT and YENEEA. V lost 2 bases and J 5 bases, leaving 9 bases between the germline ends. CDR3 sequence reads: CASSLSPRETQYF. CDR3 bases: TGTGCCAGCAGCTTATCCCCACGGGAGACCCAGTACTTC.

CDR3 in amino acids: CASSQRTGATYGYTF. The CDR3 nucleotides read TGCGCCAGCAGCCAACGGACAGGGGCTACCTATGGCTACACCTTC. The chain recombines TRBV4-3 with TRBJ1-2; 9 bases are shared with TRBD1. This CDR3 is built from 15 residues. Trimming took 2 bases from V and 4 from J; bases not matched to a gene: 5. The germline gives CDR1 LGHNA, CDR2 YSLEER.

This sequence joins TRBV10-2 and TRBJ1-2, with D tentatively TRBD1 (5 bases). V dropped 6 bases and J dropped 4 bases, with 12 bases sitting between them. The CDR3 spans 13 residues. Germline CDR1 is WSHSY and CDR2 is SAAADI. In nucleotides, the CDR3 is TGCGCCAGCAGCCAGGGATTTAGCTATGGCTACACCTTC. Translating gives CASSQGFSYGYTF.

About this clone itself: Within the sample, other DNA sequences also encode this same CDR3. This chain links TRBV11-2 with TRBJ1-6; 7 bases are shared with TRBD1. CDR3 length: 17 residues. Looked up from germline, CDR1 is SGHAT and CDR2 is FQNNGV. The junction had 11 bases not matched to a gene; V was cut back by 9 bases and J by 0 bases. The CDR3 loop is CASTPRAGGSYNSPLHF. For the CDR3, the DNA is TGTGCCAGTACCCCGAGGGCAGGGGGCTCCTATAATTCACCCCTCCACTTT.

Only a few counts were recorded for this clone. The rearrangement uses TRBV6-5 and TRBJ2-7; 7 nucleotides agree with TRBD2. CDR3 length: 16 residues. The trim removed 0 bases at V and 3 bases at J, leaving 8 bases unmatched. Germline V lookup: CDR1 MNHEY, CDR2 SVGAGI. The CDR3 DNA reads TGTGCCAGCAGTTACTCTTTGGGGGGGGACTACTACGAGCAGTACTTC. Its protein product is CASSYSLGGDYYEQYF.

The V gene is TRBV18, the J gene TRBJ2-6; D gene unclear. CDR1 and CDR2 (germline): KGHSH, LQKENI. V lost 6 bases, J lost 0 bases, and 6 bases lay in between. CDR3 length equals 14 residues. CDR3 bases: TGTGCCAGCTCGTGGCTCTCTGGGGCCAACGTCCTGACTTTC. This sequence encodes CASSWLSGANVLTF.

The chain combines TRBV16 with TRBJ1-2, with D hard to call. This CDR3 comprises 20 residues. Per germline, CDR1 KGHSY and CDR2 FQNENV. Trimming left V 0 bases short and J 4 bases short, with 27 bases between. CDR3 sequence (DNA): TGTGCCAGCAGCCAATCTCGATTTAGGTCTCGCCAACTTGAGGCCTATGGCTACACCTTC. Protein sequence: CASSQSRFRSRQLEAYGYTF.

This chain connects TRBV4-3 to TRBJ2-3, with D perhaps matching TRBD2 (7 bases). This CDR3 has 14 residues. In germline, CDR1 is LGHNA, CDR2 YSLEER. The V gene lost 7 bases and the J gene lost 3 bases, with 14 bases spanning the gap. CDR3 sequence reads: CASMGGPGTDTQYF. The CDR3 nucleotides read TGCGCCAGCATGGGGGGGCCGGGGACAGATACGCAGTATTTT.

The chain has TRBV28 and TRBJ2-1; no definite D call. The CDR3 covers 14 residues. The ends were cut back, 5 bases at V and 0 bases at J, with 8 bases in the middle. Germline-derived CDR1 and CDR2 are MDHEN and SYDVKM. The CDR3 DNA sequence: TGTGCCAGCAGTGGCGGAAGCTCCTACAATGAGCAGTTCTTC. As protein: CASSGGSSYNEQFF.

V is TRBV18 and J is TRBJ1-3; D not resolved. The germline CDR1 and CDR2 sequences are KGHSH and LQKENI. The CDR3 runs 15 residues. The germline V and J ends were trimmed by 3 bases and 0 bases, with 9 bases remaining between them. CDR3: CASSPFYYSGNTIYF. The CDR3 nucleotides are TGTGCCAGCTCACCTTTTTACTACTCTGGAAACACCATATATTTT.

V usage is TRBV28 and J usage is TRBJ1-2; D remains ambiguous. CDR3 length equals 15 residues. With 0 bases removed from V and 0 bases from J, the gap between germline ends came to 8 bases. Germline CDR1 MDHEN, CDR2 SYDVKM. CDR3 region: CASSLWQAPNYGYTF. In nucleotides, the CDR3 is TGTGCCAGCAGTTTATGGCAGGCCCCTAACTATGGCTACACCTTC.